This T cell receptor (beta chain) was obtained from a study of chemoradiotherapy in HPV16-positive cancers. Assay used: immunoSEQ multiplex PCR; TCRdb lists only in-frame clones, some missing. The table has roughly 1,400 clones, around 88% seen once; the top ten hold about 6%. The CDR3 is made up of 19 amino acids. Per the germline V gene, CDR1 is MGHRA and CDR2 is YSYEKL. Trimming pared 0 bases from V and 0 bases from J, leaving 18 bases between. The sequencing here drew on tumor tissue, taken from a patient who underwent chemoradiotherapy. This receptor was identified in a human donor with HPV-associated anogenital cancer. The J gene is TRBJ2-1, the V gene TRBV4-1; D ambiguous. Here the CDR3 DNA reads TGCGCCAGCAGCCAAGAGCCTTTTGCCGGGTTGAGCTCCTACAATGAGCAGTTCTTC. This codes for CASSQEPFAGLSSYNEQFF.